A single sample gave rise to the 30 T cell receptor beta chains below, sequenced in a study of T-cell reconstitution after alpha-beta-depleted transplantation in children. The TCRbeta library incorporated unique molecular identifiers. TCRdb analysed the PCR reads with MiXCR anew, one entry per CDR3 protein. The sample contains more than 150,000 distinct CDR3 sequences, about 6.3% of which appear only once. The input for sequencing was PBMCs from the stem cell graft donor, taken from the stem cell graft. These receptors all stem from a human donor who donated a stem cell graft to a child with Wiskott-Aldrich syndrome.

With regard to this clonotype: Since a much larger clone is just one base distant, this may be a read error. The J gene is TRBJ2-1, the V gene TRBV27; D is unclear. V lost 5 bases, J lost 9 bases, and 11 bases lay in between. Germline loops: CDR1 MNHEY, CDR2 SMNVEV (reference sequence). This CDR3 has 12 amino acids. DNA for the CDR3: TGTGCCAGCAGTCATGGCCCCTCTGAGCAGTTCTTC. Its translation is CASSHGPSEQFF.

This clonotype was counted many times. The chain has TRBV12-3 or TRBV12-4 and TRBJ1-2; D is possibly TRBD1 (6 bases). The germline V and J ends were trimmed by 6 bases and 4 bases, with 15 bases remaining between them. The CDR3 totals 14 residues. The CDR3 protein is CASSTVDSGYGYTF. The CDR3 nucleotides are TGTGCCAGCAGCACCGTGGACAGTGGCTATGGCTACACCTTC.

This clonotype was detected many times. This chain links TRBV4-3 with TRBJ2-3, with TRBD2 matching over 9 bases. Germline trimming cut 2 bases from V and 6 bases from J; bases unmatched to any gene: 0. The germline gives CDR1 LGHNA, CDR2 YSLEER. CDR3 length: 13 amino acids. The CDR3 DNA reads TGCGCCAGCAGCCAAACTAGCGGGGATACGCAGTATTTT. Protein product: CASSQTSGDTQYF.

This clonotype showed up just a few times. The J gene is TRBJ2-7, the V gene TRBV7-2, with TRBD1 matching over 9 bases. CDR1 is SGHTA, CDR2 FQGNSA, per germline. V trimming: 5 bases; J trimming: 7 bases; junction bases outside the gene matches: 6. This CDR3 region has 13 residues. Written as DNA, the CDR3 is TGTGCCAGCAGCCCCGGGACAGGGCGTGAGCAGTACTTC. Translation: CASSPGTGREQYF.

This clonotype was seen at least ten times. V and J are TRBV12-3 or TRBV12-4 and TRBJ1-5, with a tentative D call TRBD1 (6 bases). The CDR3 has 18 residues. Trimming pared 4 bases from V and 0 bases from J, leaving 19 bases between. CDR3 DNA sequence: TGTGCCAGCAGTTCCCACATGATACAGGGATATAGCAATCAGCCCCAGCATTTT. Its protein product is CASSSHMIQGYSNQPQHF.

The J gene is TRBJ1-4, the V gene TRBV15; D gene unclear. Germline CDR1 and CDR2: LNHNV and YYDKDF (reference sequence). V was shortened by 5 bases and J by 2 bases, with 6 bases between the two germline ends. This CDR3 contains 13 residues. The CDR3 reads CATSVYTNEKLFF. The CDR3 region has the DNA TGTGCCACCAGCGTTTATACTAATGAAAAACTGTTTTTT.

This clonotype was counted many times. V and J are TRBV20-1 and TRBJ2-2; D remains ambiguous. Trimming pared 4 bases from V and 4 bases from J, leaving 10 bases between. This CDR3 region has 13 residues. The germline CDR1 and CDR2 sequences are DFQATT and SNEGSKA (reference sequence). CDR3 region: CSAIPPVTGELFF. The CDR3, as DNA: TGCAGTGCTATCCCGCCGGTCACCGGGGAGCTGTTTTTT.

Many counts were recorded for this clonotype. The chain couples TRBV20-1 to TRBJ2-1; TRBD2 matches at 11 bases. The V gene end was trimmed by 1 base and the J gene end by 4 bases; junction bases not matched to a gene: 3. This CDR3 contains 15 residues. Germline CDR1 is DFQATT and CDR2 is SNEGSKA (reference sequence). CDR3 nucleotide sequence: TGCAGTGCTAGAGCCGGGACTAGCGGTTACAATGAGCAGTTCTTC. Translating it yields CSARAGTSGYNEQFF.

The chain employs TRBV5-1 and TRBJ1-5; D is undetermined. CDR1 is SGHRS and CDR2 is YFSETQ in the germline V gene. This CDR3 spans 13 amino acids. V shed 4 bases and J shed 3 bases, with 8 bases lying between them. CDR3 coding DNA: TGCGCCAGCAGCGCGGACCTCAATCAGCCCCAGCATTTT. Protein sequence: CASSADLNQPQHF.

At least ten counts were recorded for this clonotype. The chain uses TRBV12-3 or TRBV12-4 and TRBJ1-6, with D uncertain. V was shortened by 1 base and J by 0 bases, with 7 bases between the two germline ends. This CDR3 is built from 16 residues. CDR3 in DNA: TGTGCCAGCAGTTTAGGAGGGAGCTCCTATAATTCACCCCTCCACTTT. This encodes CASSLGGSSYNSPLHF.

This clonotype came up many times. The chain links TRBV7-8 to TRBJ2-3; 7 nucleotides align to TRBD1. The CDR3 covers 15 residues. Germline V gene lookup returns CDR1 SGHVS and CDR2 FQNEAQ. V was pared by 4 bases and J by 2 bases, with 6 bases of the junction left unmatched. CDR3 sequence reads: CASSSPGQHTDTQYF. The CDR3 DNA reads as TGTGCCAGCAGCTCCCCGGGACAGCACACAGATACGCAGTATTTT.

The table lists this clonotype with many counts. J is TRBJ2-4 and V is TRBV7-2; D is undetermined. This CDR3 region has 14 residues. V was trimmed by 5 bases and J by 2 bases, leaving 10 bases between them. In germline, CDR1 is SGHTA, CDR2 FQGNSA. The CDR3: CASSHSQTKNIQYF. The CDR3, as DNA: TGTGCCAGCAGCCACTCGCAGACCAAAAACATTCAGTACTTC.

This clonotype was observed many times. This chain links TRBV28 with TRBJ2-1; tentative D call: TRBD1 (7 bases). This CDR3 contains 15 residues. With 6 bases removed from V and 7 bases from J, the gap between germline ends came to 19 bases. In germline, CDR1 is MDHEN, CDR2 SYDVKM. The CDR3 loop is CASRVAPGGRNEQFF. The CDR3 region has the DNA TGTGCCAGCAGAGTCGCGCCAGGGGGGCGGAATGAGCAGTTCTTC. The entire variable domain, with the rest obtained from reference TRBV28 and TRBJ2-1, is as follows: DVKVTQSSRYLVKRTGEKVFLECVQDMDHENMFWYRQDPGLGLRLIYFSYDVKMKEKGDIPEGYSVSREKKERFSLILESASTNQTSMYLCASRVAPGGRNEQFFGPGTRLTVL.

Ten or more counts support this clonotype. The chain carries TRBV5-1 and TRBJ2-1; 10 bases agree with TRBD2. V shed 0 bases, J shed 8 bases, and the junction held 5 bases outside the gene matches. CDR3 size: 15 residues. Germline V gene sequence: CDR1 SGHRS, CDR2 YFSETQ. CDR3 region: CASSLVVAGGYEQFF. In DNA, the CDR3 is TGCGCCAGCAGCTTGGTAGTAGCGGGGGGCTATGAGCAGTTCTTC.

The sample holds a few counts of this clonotype. The genes are TRBV30 and TRBJ2-1; D ambiguous. Germline V gene lookup returns CDR1 GTSNPN and CDR2 SVGIG (reference sequence). Trimming took off 4 bases at V and 4 bases at J, with 8 bases between the two ends. This CDR3 region has 12 residues. As DNA, the CDR3 is TGTGCCTGGAAGGCTCTTTACAATGAGCAGTTCTTC. Residues: CAWKALYNEQFF. The full variable domain, in which reference TRBV30 and TRBJ2-1 provide the parts outside the CDR3, is SQTIHQWPATLVQPVGSPLSLECTVEGTSNPNLYWYRQAAGRGLQLLFYSVGIGQISSEVPQNLSASRPQDRQFILSSKKLLLSDSGFYLCAWKALYNEQFFGPGTRLTVL.

This clonotype was observed many times. The gene calls are TRBV12-3 or TRBV12-4 and TRBJ2-7; D is tentatively TRBD1 or TRBD2 (5 bases each). The CDR3 is made up of 13 amino acids. The V end lost 8 bases, the J end lost 3 bases, and 14 bases lay between the germline ends. CDR3 bases: TGTGCCAGCTCCCGGGGCACACACTACGAGCAGTACTTC. It codes for CASSRGTHYEQYF.

This clonotype has a count of ten or more. This chain links TRBV30 with TRBJ2-7; TRBD2 is a possible D gene (5 bases). Germline CDR1 is GTSNPN and CDR2 is SVGIG (reference sequence). The CDR3 spans 13 residues. The V gene lost 2 bases and the J gene lost 6 bases, with 14 bases spanning the gap. The DNA of the CDR3 is TGTGCCTGGAGTTCGGGTTTAGAGGGCGAGCAGTACTTC. Amino acid sequence: CAWSSGLEGEQYF.

This clonotype was found many times. The chain links TRBV5-6 to TRBJ2-1; possible D gene TRBD1, 5 bases. Trimming took off 4 bases at V and 5 bases at J, with 16 bases between the two ends. CDR1 SGHDT and CDR2 YYEEEE come from the germline V gene. This CDR3 has 15 amino acids. DNA of the CDR3: TGTGCCAGCAGCCCCTCCCCTGACAGAAACAATGAGCAGTTCTTC. This encodes CASSPSPDRNNEQFF.

This clonotype was detected many times. Here the CDR3 reads CASSKQRYTGELFF. The CDR3 DNA reads TGCGCCAGCAGTAAACAGCGTTACACCGGGGAGCTGTTTTTT. This chain links TRBV10-1 with TRBJ2-2, with unresolved D. This CDR3 region has 14 residues. The V end lost 5 bases, the J end lost 3 bases, and 10 bases lay between the germline ends. Looked up from germline, CDR1 is WNHNN and CDR2 is SYGVQD (reference sequence).

This clonotype was detected ten times or more. The chain is built from TRBV20-1 and TRBJ2-7; D gene unclear. The CDR3 runs to 14 residues. The V end was cut by 0 bases, the J end by 2 bases, with 11 bases between. Germline CDR1 and CDR2: DFQATT and SNEGSKA (reference sequence). The CDR3 sequence: CSARDRLRPYEQYF. CDR3 DNA: TGCAGTGCTAGAGATAGACTGAGACCCTACGAGCAGTACTTC.

This clonotype was found a few times. The chain uses TRBV30 and TRBJ2-1; 8 bases are a match to TRBD2. The germline V gene has CDR1 GTSNPN and CDR2 SVGIG (reference sequence). The CDR3 spans 15 residues. The V segment lost 0 bases and the J segment 4 bases; nucleotides outside the gene matches: 5. CDR3 amino acids: CAWSVGASGYNEQFF. CDR3 DNA: TGTGCCTGGAGTGTCGGGGCTAGCGGGTACAATGAGCAGTTCTTC. Filled out from reference TRBV30 and TRBJ2-1, the complete variable domain reads SQTIHQWPATLVQPVGSPLSLECTVEGTSNPNLYWYRQAAGRGLQLLFYSVGIGQISSEVPQNLSASRPQDRQFILSSKKLLLSDSGFYLCAWSVGASGYNEQFFGPGTRLTVL.

This clonotype was picked up many times. The chain has TRBV5-6 and TRBJ2-2; D gene ambiguous. CDR1 and CDR2 (germline): SGHDT, YYEEEE. With 1 base removed from V and 4 bases from J, the gap between germline ends came to 14 bases. This CDR3 contains 16 residues. CDR3 DNA: TGTGCCAGCAGCTTGAGGCTAGAGGATGTCACCGGGGAGCTGTTTTTT. Translating it yields CASSLRLEDVTGELFF.

Details on this clonotype: An end of the junction differs from the germline gene, which may be a read error. This chain connects TRAV18 to TRBJ2-2, with unresolved D. This CDR3 region has 18 residues. Germline assignment: CDR1 SSYSTF and CDR2 SSENQE. For the CDR3, the DNA is TGTACCTTCAGTTCACACGACGCAGTGGTAACGAACACCGGGGAGCTGTTTTTT. This gives the protein CTFSSHDAVVTNTGELFF.

This clonotype appeared many times. The V gene is TRBV3-1, the J gene TRBJ2-2; D might be TRBD1 (6 bases). Germline V gives CDR1 LGHDT, CDR2 YNNKEL (reference sequence). The CDR3 extends over 18 amino acids. V was trimmed by 0 bases and J by 0 bases, leaving 14 bases between them. The CDR3 DNA is TGTGCCAGCAGCCAAGAAGTCTTGGGGGCCCCGAACACCGGGGAGCTGTTTTTT. This sequence encodes CASSQEVLGAPNTGELFF. Filled out from reference TRBV3-1 and TRBJ2-2, the complete variable domain reads DTAVSQTPKYLVTQMGNDKSIKCEQNLGHDTMYWYKQDSKKFLKIMFSYNNKELIINETVPNRFSPKSPDKAHLNLHINSLELGDSAVYFCASSQEVLGAPNTGELFFGEGSRLTVL.

The chain couples TRBV6-1 to TRBJ1-5; 10 bases map to TRBD1. The CDR3 has 16 amino acids. V trimming: 7 bases; J trimming: 5 bases; junction bases outside the gene matches: 11. Germline CDR1 and CDR2: MNHNS and SASEGT. The chain's CDR3 is CASNPGTGVFDQPQHF. CDR3 DNA: TGTGCCAGCAACCCCGGGACAGGGGTTTTCGATCAGCCCCAGCATTTT.

This clonotype was picked up many times. The chain is built from TRBV10-3 and TRBJ2-5; a possible D gene is TRBD1 (5 bases). Trimming removed 3 bases at V and 5 bases at J, with 13 bases between. From germline, CDR1 is ENHRY and CDR2 SYGVKD. The CDR3 contains 14 residues. CDR3 amino acids: CAISDSRGRETQYF. CDR3 bases: TGTGCCATCAGTGATTCTAGGGGCCGGGAGACCCAGTACTTC.

This clonotype was picked up many times. The V call is TRBV12-3 or TRBV12-4, the J call TRBJ2-6; D not resolved. Trimming cost V 3 bases and J 1 base, with 13 bases left between them. The CDR3 spans 17 residues. The CDR3 sequence: CASSLVFRVSGANVLTF. In DNA, the CDR3 is TGTGCCAGCAGTTTGGTCTTTCGCGTATCTGGGGCCAACGTCCTGACTTTC.

This clonotype was detected ten times or more. The chain recombines TRBV5-1 with TRBJ1-2, with 8 nucleotides matching TRBD1. Looked up from germline, CDR1 is SGHRS and CDR2 is YFSETQ. CDR3 length equals 14 residues. Trimming at V came to 0 bases and at J to 6 bases, leaving 4 bases not matched to a gene. This chain's CDR3 is CASSLGTGQDGYTF. The CDR3 region has the DNA TGCGCCAGCAGCTTGGGGACAGGGCAGGATGGCTACACCTTC.

This clonotype was detected ten times or more. J is TRBJ2-1 and V is TRBV24-1; the match to TRBD1 covers 8 bases. Per the germline V gene, CDR1 is KGHDR and CDR2 is SFDVKD. This CDR3 region has 15 residues. V trimming: 4 bases; J trimming: 6 bases; junction bases outside the gene matches: 7. CDR3 DNA: TGTGCCACCAGTGAGAGGGACAGGCCGGCCAATGAGCAGTTCTTC. As protein: CATSERDRPANEQFF.

This clonotype was counted many times. The chain recombines TRBV5-1 with TRBJ2-1, with 7 bases that match TRBD2. V was pared by 2 bases and J by 3 bases, with 2 bases of the junction left unmatched. This CDR3 contains 14 residues. Per germline, CDR1 SGHRS and CDR2 YFSETQ. The CDR3 DNA reads TGCGCCAGCAGCTTCGGGGAGGGCTACAATGAGCAGTTCTTC. Translation gives CASSFGEGYNEQFF.